This TCR beta chain is from a study of T cell responses to AZD1222 COVID-19 vaccine. Study outcomes and limitations: All repertoire sampling was performed exclusively after the peak T cell response. Unmutated variant regions are reportedly targeted by nearly half of spike-specific TCRs.

Points on this clone: The antigen is unknown.

This table comes from immunoSEQ multiplex PCR, and its TCRdb copy is limited to in-frame clones, with some not included. The repertoire consists of around 130,000 clones, with around 90% occurring once and the leading ten covering around 8%. The germline gives CDR1 MNHEY, CDR2 SVGAGI. Trimming cost V 0 bases and J 9 bases, with 9 bases left between them. The CDR3 spans 13 residues. The chain links TRBV6-5 to TRBJ1-5; D is undetermined. Source: peripheral blood, taken on day 0 of AZD1222 vaccination. The origin of this receptor is an adult in good health. CDR3 protein: CASSYSIGRPQHF. CDR3 in DNA: TGTGCCAGCAGTTACTCGATAGGTCGGCCCCAGCATTTT.